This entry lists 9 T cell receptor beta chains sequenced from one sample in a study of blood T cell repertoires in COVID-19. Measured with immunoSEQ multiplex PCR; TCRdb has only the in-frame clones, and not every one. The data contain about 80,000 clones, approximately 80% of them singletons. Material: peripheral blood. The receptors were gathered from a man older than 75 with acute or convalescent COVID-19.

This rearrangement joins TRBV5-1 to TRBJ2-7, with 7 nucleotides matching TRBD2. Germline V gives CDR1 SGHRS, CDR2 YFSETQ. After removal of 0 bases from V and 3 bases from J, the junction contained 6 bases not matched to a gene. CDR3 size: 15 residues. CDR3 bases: TGCGCCAGCAGCTTGGGGGACTACCCTAACTACGAGCAGTACTTC. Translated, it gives CASSLGDYPNYEQYF.

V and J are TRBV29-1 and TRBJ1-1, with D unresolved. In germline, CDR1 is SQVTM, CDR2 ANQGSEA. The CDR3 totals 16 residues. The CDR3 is CTYTGALDVRGSEAFF. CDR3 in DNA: TGCACATACACGGGCGCTCTAGACGTACGGGGAAGTGAAGCTTTCTTT.

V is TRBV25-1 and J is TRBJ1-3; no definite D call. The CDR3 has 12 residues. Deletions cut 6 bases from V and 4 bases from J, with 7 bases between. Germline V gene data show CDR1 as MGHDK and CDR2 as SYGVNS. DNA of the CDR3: TGTGCCAGCAGGTCGGGGGGAAACACCATATATTTT. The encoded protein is CASRSGGNTIYF.

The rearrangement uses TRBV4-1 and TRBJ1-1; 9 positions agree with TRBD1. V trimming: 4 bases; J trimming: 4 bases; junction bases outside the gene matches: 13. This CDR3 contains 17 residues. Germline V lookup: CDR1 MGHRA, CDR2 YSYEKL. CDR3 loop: CASSPLSTGGRITEAFF. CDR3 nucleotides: TGCGCCAGCAGCCCTCTCTCCACAGGGGGCAGAATCACTGAAGCTTTCTTT.

The CDR3 region has the DNA TGTGCCATCAGGGCCGGGACAGGGGGGGATTATAGCAATCAGCCCCAGCATTTT. Encoded protein: CAIRAGTGGDYSNQPQHF. V and J are TRBV10-3 and TRBJ1-5, with 11 nucleotides matching TRBD1. The germline V gene has CDR1 ENHRY and CDR2 SYGVKD. CDR3 length: 18 residues. V dropped 6 bases and J dropped 0; count of bases not matched to a gene: 10.

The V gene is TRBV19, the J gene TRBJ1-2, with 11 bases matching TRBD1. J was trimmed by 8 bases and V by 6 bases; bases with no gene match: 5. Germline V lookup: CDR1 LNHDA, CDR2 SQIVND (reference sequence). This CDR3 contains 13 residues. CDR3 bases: TGTGCCAGTAGGGACAGGGGGCGAGGGGGCTACACCTTC. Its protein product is CASRDRGRGGYTF. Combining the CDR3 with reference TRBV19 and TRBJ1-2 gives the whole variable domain DGGITQSPKYLFRKEGQNVTLSCEQNLNHDAMYWYRQDPGQGLRLIYYSQIVNDFQKGDIAEGYSVSREKKESFPLTVTSAQKNPTAFYLCASRDRGRGGYTFGSGTRLTVV.

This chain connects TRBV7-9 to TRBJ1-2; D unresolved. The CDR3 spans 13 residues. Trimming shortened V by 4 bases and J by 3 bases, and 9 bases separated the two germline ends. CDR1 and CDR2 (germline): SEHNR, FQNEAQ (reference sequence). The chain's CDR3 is CASSYQAYYGYTF. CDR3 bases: TGTGCCAGCAGCTATCAGGCGTACTATGGCTACACCTTC.

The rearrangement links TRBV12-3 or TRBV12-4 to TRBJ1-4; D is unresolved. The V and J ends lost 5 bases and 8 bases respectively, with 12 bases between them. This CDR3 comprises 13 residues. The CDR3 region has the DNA TGTGCCAGCAGTCTTCACAGTCAAGAAAAACTGTTTTTT. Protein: CASSLHSQEKLFF.

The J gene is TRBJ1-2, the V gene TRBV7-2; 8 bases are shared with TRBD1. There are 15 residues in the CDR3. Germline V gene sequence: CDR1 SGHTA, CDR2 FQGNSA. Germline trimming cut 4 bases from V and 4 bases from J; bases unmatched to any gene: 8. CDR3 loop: CASSSTGTGAYGYTF. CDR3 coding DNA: TGTGCCAGCAGCTCCACCGGGACAGGAGCCTATGGCTACACCTTC. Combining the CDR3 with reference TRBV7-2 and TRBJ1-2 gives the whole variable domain GAGVSQSPSNKVTEKGKDVELRCDPISGHTALYWYRQSLGQGLEFLIYFQGNSAPDKSGLPSDRFSAERTGGSVSTLTIQRTQQEDSAVYLCASSSTGTGAYGYTFGSGTRLTVV.